This T cell receptor beta chain came from a study of blood T cell repertoires in COVID-19. Study-level information: Specimens from acute and convalescent COVID-19 originated in the United States, Italy and Spain. Sample material is recorded as cDNA or gDNA derived from T cells, B-cell-depleted T cells, or PBMCs.

This clone was picked up one time. In the original processing: Amplification from reference gene primers served as the basis for estimated nucleated cell counts. Sequencing used immunoSEQ multiplex PCR; TCRdb keeps in-frame clones, though not all of them. That table furnishes V, J and clone size, whereas the DNA furnished D and trimming. This sample carries under 130,000 clones, around 66% of them seen once, and the ten largest clones take about 5.9%. V lost 1 base and J lost 8; bases outside the gene matches: 4. Germline loops: CDR1 ENHRY, CDR2 SYGVKD. The CDR3 is made up of 15 amino acids. Sequenced: peripheral blood. The TCR comes from an elderly man with acute or convalescent COVID-19. V is TRBV10-3 and J is TRBJ1-6; 8 bases are shared with TRBD1. The CDR3 sequence: CAISELGQGDSPLHF. The CDR3, as DNA: TGTGCCATCAGTGAGTTAGGACAGGGAGATTCACCCCTCCACTTT.